This TCR beta chain was recorded in a study of cytomegalovirus exposure and HLA in healthy donors. Turning to the study itself: Of roughly 400 genotyped donors, 81% grouped in the Caucasian-associated ancestry cluster. Overall study results and limits: Most of the CMV-associated TCR beta chains (in a later analysis) appeared to be HLA-restricted. Earlier analysis yielded a pattern in which most TCR beta V segments were productive about 90% or about 30% of the time.

Each of the donors was a healthy bone marrow donor. With respect to this clone: What it binds is not known.

CDR1 and CDR2 (germline): MGHRA, YSYEKL. V lost 1 base and J 7 bases, leaving 14 bases between the germline ends. The CDR3 covers 14 residues. With 60 Vbeta and 13 Jbeta primers, the PCR was carried out. Sequencing was performed with immunoSEQ multiplex PCR; in TCRdb, only in-frame clones are kept and a portion is missing. The repertoire holds tens of thousands of clones, with 79% as singletons. The chain employs TRBV4-1 and TRBJ2-7, with D tentatively TRBD1 (5 bases). The sequence came from a woman aged 40 to 50 in good health and CMV-seropositive. The specimen sequenced was PBMCs. CDR3 DNA sequence: TGCGCCAGCAGCCAAGGTCAGGGTTTGTATGAGCAGTACTTC. Translation gives CASSQGQGLYEQYF.